What follows are 25 T cell receptor beta chains derived from one specimen sequenced in a study of glioma-infiltrating T cells after dendritic cell vaccination. The table came from immunoSEQ multiplex PCR; TCRdb's copy has only in-frame clones and leaves some out. The table has about 82,000 clones, around 90% seen once; the top ten hold 3% to 3.5%. Here the sequenced sample was blood, taken before dendritic cell vaccination. These receptors all come from a human donor with glioblastoma.

The chain links TRBV7-9 to TRBJ2-2; 13 nucleotides line up with TRBD2. V lost 3 bases and J lost 2; bases outside the gene matches: 6. The CDR3 totals 18 residues. Germline CDR1 SEHNR, CDR2 FQNEAQ (reference sequence). The CDR3 is CASSFTGLAGANTGELFF. In DNA form, the CDR3 reads TGTGCCAGCAGCTTCACCGGACTAGCGGGGGCCAACACCGGGGAGCTGTTTTTT.

The rearrangement links TRBV7-9 to TRBJ1-2; tentative D call: TRBD1 (6 bases). The CDR3 sequence is 16 residues long. V lost 5 bases to trimming and J lost 7 bases, with 23 bases between them. Germline lookup yields CDR1 SEHNR and CDR2 FQNEAQ (reference sequence). Written as DNA, the CDR3 is TGTGCCAGCAGCCAGGGGACGGCCTCAGGAGCATCTGGCTACACCTTC. As protein: CASSQGTASGASGYTF.

The rearrangement joins TRBV6-1 to TRBJ1-2; possibly TRBD1 for D (5 bases). This CDR3 is 13 amino acids long. Germline lookup yields CDR1 MNHNS and CDR2 SASEGT. V lost 5 bases to trimming and J lost 3 bases, with 10 bases between them. CDR3 sequence: CASSPDSDYGYTF. In nucleotides, the CDR3 is TGTGCCAGCAGTCCCGACAGCGACTATGGCTACACCTTC.

The chain recombines TRBV30 with TRBJ1-1; a possible D gene is TRBD1 (5 bases). This CDR3 contains 15 residues. Trimming left V 5 bases short and J 0 bases short, with 16 bases between. Germline CDR1 is GTSNPN and CDR2 is SVGIG (reference sequence). In DNA form, the CDR3 reads TGTGCCTGGGATCCGGCAGGGCCAATGAACACTGAAGCTTTCTTT. It specifies CAWDPAGPMNTEAFF.

The CDR3 is CASRENPGLAGRSSYEQYF. The CDR3 nucleotides read TGTGCCAGCAGAGAAAACCCGGGACTAGCGGGAAGAAGCTCCTACGAGCAGTACTTC. The chain employs TRBV2 and TRBJ2-7; 13 bases line up with TRBD2. This CDR3 has 19 residues. Germline CDR1 and CDR2: SNHLY and FYNNEI. Trimming removed 6 bases from V and 0 bases from J; junction bases left unmatched: 14.

This chain links TRBV2 with TRBJ2-1; 15 bases map to TRBD2. The V and J ends lost 5 bases and 9 bases, in that order; junction bases with no gene match: 5. Germline-derived CDR1 and CDR2 are SNHLY and FYNNEI. The CDR3 is 15 residues long. CDR3 sequence reads: CASSSRTSGRVEQFF. In nucleotides, the CDR3 is TGTGCCAGCAGTTCTCGGACTAGCGGGAGGGTTGAGCAGTTCTTC.

The chain links TRBV21-1 to TRBJ1-3; the table's TRBD1 call for D was not verified on the DNA. TRBV21-1 represents a pseudogene. CDR3 length equals 11 residues. The CDR3 DNA reads TGTCACACCGTCTGGGGAAACACCATATATTTT. Translation gives CHTVWGNTIYF.

The V call is TRBV5-1, the J call TRBJ2-5; 14 bases line up with TRBD2. Germline CDR1 reads SGHRS; CDR2 reads YFSETQ. The CDR3 contains 16 residues. Trimming took 4 bases from V and 2 from J; bases not matched to a gene: 4. CDR3 sequence reads: CASSKTSGRGQETQYF. DNA for the CDR3: TGCGCCAGCAGCAAGACTAGCGGGAGGGGTCAAGAGACCCAGTACTTC.

V and J are TRBV19 and TRBJ2-1, with 7 bases fitting TRBD2. Germline assignment: CDR1 LNHDA and CDR2 SQIVND (reference sequence). The length of the CDR3 is 17 residues. Germline trimming cut 4 bases from V and 9 bases from J; bases unmatched to any gene: 18. The CDR3 DNA reads TGTGCCAGTAGTACCCGGGGCGGGGGACCGGGAAAGGGTGAGCAGTTCTTC. Translation: CASSTRGGGPGKGEQFF.

CDR3 residues: CAGQRGTNTGELFF. CDR3 sequence (DNA): TGTGCCGGCCAGCGGGGGACGAACACCGGGGAGCTGTTTTTT. The J gene is TRBJ2-2, the V gene TRBV5-4, with 8 positions matching TRBD2. The CDR3 spans 14 residues. The V and J ends lost 10 bases and 0 bases, in that order; junction bases with no gene match: 5. Germline V CDR1 and CDR2: SGHNT, YYREEE (reference sequence).

The CDR3: CASSLNNLQETQYF. The CDR3 coding sequence is TGCGCCAGCAGCTTAAACAATCTCCAAGAGACCCAGTACTTC. The chain combines TRBV5-1 with TRBJ2-5; no definite D call. In germline, CDR1 is SGHRS, CDR2 YFSETQ. The V and J ends lost 2 bases and 1 base respectively, with 9 bases between them. The CDR3 is 14 amino acids.

The rearrangement links TRBV19 to TRBJ1-1; D may be TRBD1 (5 bases). This CDR3 is 15 amino acids long. The V gene lost 6 bases and the J gene lost 1 base, with 15 bases spanning the gap. CDR1 and CDR2 (germline): LNHDA, SQIVND (reference sequence). The CDR3 DNA reads TGTGCCAGTAGGTTAGGGGTTGCTTCGAACACTGAAGCTTTCTTT. Its protein product is CASRLGVASNTEAFF.

The chain joins TRBV27 to TRBJ2-3; 10 bases line up with TRBD2. V dropped 0 bases and J dropped 7; count of bases not matched to a gene: 7. CDR1 is MNHEY and CDR2 is SMNVEV in the germline V gene (reference sequence). This CDR3 is built from 16 residues. CDR3 in amino acids: CASSLSGLAVPNTQYF. The CDR3 DNA sequence: TGTGCCAGCAGTTTATCAGGACTAGCGGTGCCTAATACGCAGTATTTT.

This chain joins TRBV5-1 and TRBJ2-7, with D uncertain. The CDR3 is 13 amino acids. Germline V gene data show CDR1 as SGHRS and CDR2 as YFSETQ. Trimming shortened V by 7 bases and J by 2 bases, and 13 bases separated the two germline ends. The CDR3 sequence: CASFAAPTYEQYF. The CDR3 bases are TGCGCCAGCTTCGCGGCACCCACCTACGAGCAGTACTTC.

The chain carries TRBV10-3 and TRBJ2-7; 8 nucleotides align to TRBD1. After removal of 2 bases from V and 7 bases from J, the junction contained 7 bases not matched to a gene. From germline, CDR1 is ENHRY and CDR2 SYGVKD. The CDR3 covers 14 residues. CDR3 DNA sequence: TGTGCCATCAGTGAGGATGACAGGGGAGTAGAGCAGTACTTC. Residues: CAISEDDRGVEQYF.

This chain links TRBV27 with TRBJ2-7; TRBD2 agrees at 7 bases. Trimming at V came to 4 bases and at J to 2 bases, leaving 2 bases not matched to a gene. Per the germline V gene, CDR1 is MNHEY and CDR2 is SMNVEV (reference sequence). The CDR3 is made up of 13 amino acids. CDR3 in DNA: TGTGCCAGCAGTTACGCGGGGGCCTACGAGCAGTACTTC. Translating gives CASSYAGAYEQYF.

This rearrangement joins TRBV7-3 to TRBJ2-7; 8 nucleotides align to TRBD2. The germline V gene has CDR1 SGHTA and CDR2 FQGTGA. The CDR3 extends over 13 amino acids. V was clipped by 5 bases and J by 2 bases; unmatched bases: 2. CDR3: CASSPGGAYEQYF. In nucleotides, the CDR3 is TGTGCCAGCAGCCCGGGGGGGGCCTACGAGCAGTACTTC.

J is TRBJ2-2 and V is TRBV7-9; no clear D. V lost 1 base and J lost 0, with 6 bases in between. Germline CDR1 and CDR2: SEHNR and FQNEAQ (reference sequence). This CDR3 comprises 15 residues. CDR3 protein: CASSLDRANTGELFF. The CDR3 DNA is TGTGCCAGCAGCTTAGACAGAGCGAACACCGGGGAGCTGTTTTTT.

The chain is built from TRBV30 and TRBJ1-2; 9 nucleotides line up with TRBD1. V trimming: 2 bases; J trimming: 3 bases; junction bases outside the gene matches: 4. CDR3 size: 14 residues. CDR1 and CDR2 from the germline V gene are GTSNPN and SVGIG (reference sequence). The CDR3 protein is CAWSPDRGDYGYTF. The CDR3 bases are TGTGCCTGGAGTCCGGACAGGGGCGACTATGGCTACACCTTC.

This clone was seen a single time. The chain is built from TRBV2 and TRBJ1-2, with 10 bases aligning to TRBD1. Trimming cost V 2 bases and J 6 bases; bases outside gene matches: 9. The CDR3 covers 16 residues. Germline V CDR1 and CDR2: SNHLY, FYNNEI. CDR3 residues: CASSELVRQGADGYTF. CDR3 nucleotides: TGTGCCAGCAGTGAATTAGTAAGACAGGGGGCTGATGGCTACACCTTC.

This chain links TRBV7-7 with TRBJ2-5, with D possibly TRBD2 on 7 matching bases. The CDR3 is made up of 12 amino acids. CDR1 and CDR2 from the germline V gene are SSHAT and FNYEAQ (reference sequence). The CDR3 DNA is TGTGCGAAGGGGGAGGGGGAAGAGACCCAGTACTTC. Its translation is CAKGEGEETQYF.

As DNA, the CDR3 is TGCAGTGCTAGCGGGGGTAGGAGTCAGTACTTC. As protein: CSASGGRSQYF. This chain uses TRBV20-1 with TRBJ2-4; D possibly corresponds to TRBD2 (6 bases). The ends were cut back, 3 bases at V and 12 bases at J, with 12 bases in the middle. Germline CDR1 and CDR2: DFQATT and SNEGSKA (reference sequence). The CDR3 runs 11 residues.

The CDR3 here is CASSPGYRSLNTEAFF. Written as DNA, the CDR3 is TGTGCCAGTAGTCCGGGGTACCGGAGCCTGAACACTGAAGCTTTCTTT. This sequence joins TRBV19 and TRBJ1-1, with unresolved D. Per germline, CDR1 LNHDA and CDR2 SQIVND (reference sequence). V was trimmed by 5 bases and J by 0 bases, leaving 16 bases between them. This CDR3 region has 16 residues.

The rearrangement links TRBV5-1 to TRBJ2-2, with D hard to call. The CDR3 covers 14 residues. With 3 bases removed from V and 2 bases from J, the gap between germline ends came to 8 bases. Germline loops: CDR1 SGHRS, CDR2 YFSETQ. DNA of the CDR3: TGCGCCAGCAGCTCCGAGACTAACACCGGGGAGCTGTTTTTT. This sequence encodes CASSSETNTGELFF.

This chain uses TRBV18 with TRBJ2-5; D perhaps matches TRBD1 (5 bases). The CDR3 extends over 14 amino acids. With 4 bases removed from V and 4 bases from J, the gap between germline ends came to 13 bases. CDR1 is KGHSH, CDR2 LQKENI, per germline. CDR3 protein: CASSRGQVLETQYF. The CDR3 DNA sequence: TGTGCCAGCTCACGAGGACAAGTCTTAGAGACCCAGTACTTC. Drawing the rest from reference TRBV18 and TRBJ2-5, the complete variable domain is NAGVMQNPRHLVRRRGQEARLRCSPMKGHSHVYWYRQLPEEGLKFMVYLQKENIIDESGMPKERFSAEFPKEGPSILRIQQVVRGDSAAYFCASSRGQVLETQYFGPGTRLLVL.